One sample yielded the 2 T cell receptor beta chains listed below, sequenced in a study of metastatic and nonmetastatic thyroid tumors. MiXCR reprocessed the PCR reads for TCRdb. Of tens of thousands of clones in the sample, about 26% were seen once. Thyroid surgery had not been preceded by any treatment in any patient. Specimen: blood. These receptors all come from a male donor with papillary thyroid cancer or a benign thyroid nodule (not recorded which). Some clones in this sample may be carry-over from other donors' samples.

The V call is TRBV19, the J call TRBJ1-6; 8 nucleotides agree with TRBD1. With V trimmed by 1 base and J by 6 bases, 2 bases remained unmatched. There are 15 residues in the CDR3. Germline V gene data show CDR1 as LNHDA and CDR2 as SQIVND (reference sequence). For the CDR3, the DNA is TGTGCCAGTAGTATAGCAGGGGGCGGTAATTCACCCCTCCACTTT. Its translation: CASSIAGGGNSPLHF.

The chain combines TRBV19 with TRBJ2-7; weak D call: TRBD1 (6 bases). The CDR3 has 14 amino acids. Germline V gives CDR1 LNHDA, CDR2 SQIVND (reference sequence). Trimming pared 3 bases from V and 1 base from J, leaving 10 bases between. The chain's CDR3 is CASSIQGPSYEQYF. CDR3 bases: TGTGCCAGTAGTATTCAGGGGCCTTCCTACGAGCAGTACTTC. Supplemented by reference TRBV19 and TRBJ2-7, the full variable domain reads DGGITQSPKYLFRKEGQNVTLSCEQNLNHDAMYWYRQDPGQGLRLIYYSQIVNDFQKGDIAEGYSVSREKKESFPLTVTSAQKNPTAFYLCASSIQGPSYEQYFGPGTRLTVT.